The next 27 T cell receptor beta chains were all read from a single sample in a study of T cell repertoires in cytomegalovirus infection. Their cognate antigens are unknown. TCRdb used MiXCR to reprocess the reads, holding one entry per CDR3 protein. This sample has about 890,000 distinct CDR3 sequences, with about 33% found just once. The sample in question was cultured CD8+ T cells from PBMCs, obtained from culture after CMV antigen stimulation. The source of these receptors is a human donor in good health (CMV status not recorded). Some clones in this sample may be carry-over from other donors' samples.

This clonotype came up many times. The chain combines TRBV7-8 with TRBJ1-5; 9 nucleotides align to TRBD1. Germline CDR1 SGHVS, CDR2 FQNEAQ. V lost 3 bases and J lost 0; bases outside the gene matches: 6. This CDR3 spans 17 amino acids. CDR3 DNA sequence: TGTGCCAGCAGCTTTCCTAGGGACAGGGATAGCAATCAGCCCCAGCATTTT. As protein: CASSFPRDRDSNQPQHF.

The chain is built from TRBV6-1 and TRBJ2-7; D might be TRBD2 (6 bases). V was clipped by 8 bases and J by 6 bases, with 11 bases between them. CDR3 length: 11 residues. The germline V gene has CDR1 MNHNS and CDR2 SASEGT. CDR3 DNA sequence: TGTGCCAGCGTGGGGGGTGGCGAGCAGTACTTC. Translation gives CASVGGGEQYF.

V is TRBV5-4 and J is TRBJ2-7; TRBD2 matches 9 bases. The V and J ends lost 0 bases and 7 bases, in that order; junction bases with no gene match: 11. The germline V gene encodes CDR1 SGHNT and CDR2 YYREEE (reference sequence). This CDR3 is 16 amino acids long. DNA of the CDR3: TGTGCCAGCAGCTTGGGAAGCGGGGGGACCTCTTTTGAGCAGTACTTC. It codes for CASSLGSGGTSFEQYF. The full variable domain, in which reference TRBV5-4 and TRBJ2-7 provide the parts outside the CDR3, is ETGVTQSPTHLIKTRGQQVTLRCSSQSGHNTVSWYQQALGQGPQFIFQYYREEENGRGNFPPRFSGLQFPNYSSELNVNALELDDSALYLCASSLGSGGTSFEQYFGPGTRLTVT.

The rearrangement links TRBV27 to TRBJ1-1; the D gene is possibly TRBD1 (6 bases). The germline V and J ends were trimmed by 4 bases and 7 bases, with 16 bases remaining between them. This CDR3 region has 14 residues. Germline V gene lookup returns CDR1 MNHEY and CDR2 SMNVEV (reference sequence). The CDR3 nucleotides read TGTGCCAGCAGTTCCGTACAGGGAGGTTTTGAAGCTTTCTTT. Its protein is CASSSVQGGFEAFF.

This clonotype was observed once. A much more abundant neighbour one base away suggests this may be a read error. V usage is TRBV6-2 or TRBV6-3 and J usage is TRBJ1-3; 7 nucleotides agree with TRBD1. Per germline, CDR1 MNHEY and CDR2 SVGEGT. This CDR3 comprises 15 residues. Here the CDR3 DNA reads TGTGCCAACAGTGCCGACAGGGCCTCTGGAAACACCATATATTTT. Translated, it gives CANSADRASGNTIYF.

The chain couples TRBV7-9 to TRBJ1-4; D perhaps matches TRBD1 (6 bases). Trimming took 6 bases from V and 3 from J, leaving 14 bases between them. In germline, CDR1 is SEHNR, CDR2 FQNEAQ (reference sequence). This CDR3 spans 15 amino acids. CDR3 DNA sequence: TGTGCCAGCAGTCTTAAAGGGGGTTCTAATGAAAAACTGTTTTTT. Its translation: CASSLKGGSNEKLFF.

In DNA, the CDR3 is TGTGCCAGCAGCTTTGCGGTATCCTACGAGCGGTACGTC. This sequence encodes CASSFAVSYERYV. The chain links TRBV7-8 to TRBJ2-7; D is uncertain. The CDR3 spans 13 residues. The V gene's germline CDR1 is SGHVS and CDR2 FQNEAQ.

The chain has TRBV2 and TRBJ2-6; D is uncertain. The V gene lost 10 bases and the J gene lost 0 bases, with 13 bases spanning the gap. The length of the CDR3 is 15 residues. CDR1 and CDR2 (germline): SNHLY, FYNNEI. The CDR3 DNA reads TGTGCCATCGGTGTCCGGTCCTCTGGGGCCAACGTCCTGACTTTC. This translates into CAIGVRSSGANVLTF.

This chain joins TRBV10-3 and TRBJ2-7; 9 bases line up with TRBD1. The junction had 4 bases not matched to a gene; V was cut back by 10 bases and J by 3 bases. The germline V gene encodes CDR1 ENHRY and CDR2 SYGVKD. The CDR3 contains 12 residues. This CDR3 is CATRQGDYEQYF. CDR3 sequence (DNA): TGTGCCACACGACAGGGGGACTACGAGCAGTACTTC.

This clonotype was detected only a few times. CDR3 DNA: TGCGCCAGCAGCCCACGGTGGGGGACCGGGGAGCTGTTTTTT. It yields the protein CASSPRWGTGELFF. The V call is TRBV4-3, the J call TRBJ2-2; D is perhaps TRBD1 or TRBD2 (5 bases each). Trimming shortened V by 4 bases and J by 5 bases, and 11 bases separated the two germline ends. Germline V gene sequence: CDR1 LGHNA, CDR2 YSLEER. The CDR3 runs to 14 residues.

This clonotype was found a few times. The chain has TRBV7-9 and TRBJ1-5, with 11 bases that match TRBD1. Germline CDR1 and CDR2: SEHNR and FQNEAQ (reference sequence). J was trimmed by 6 bases and V by 4 bases; bases with no gene match: 5. The CDR3 contains 15 residues. CDR3 DNA: TGTGCCAGCAGCTCACCGGGACAGGGGGGTCAGCCCCAGCATTTT. This gives the protein CASSSPGQGGQPQHF.

The gene calls are TRBV7-6 and TRBJ1-2; 8 nucleotides line up with TRBD1. With 3 bases clipped from V and 1 base from J, the junction kept 4 bases outside the gene matches. Germline CDR1 and CDR2: SGHVS and FNYEAQ. The CDR3 spans 15 residues. The CDR3 protein is CASSFGTGINYGYTF. Written as DNA, the CDR3 is TGTGCCAGCAGCTTTGGGACAGGCATTAACTATGGCTACACCTTC. Looking up the rest from reference TRBV7-6 and TRBJ1-2 gives the full variable domain: GAGVSQSPRYKVTKRGQDVALRCDPISGHVSLYWYRQALGQGPEFLTYFNYEAQQDKSGLPNDRFSAERPEGSISTLTIQRTEQRDSAMYRCASSFGTGINYGYTFGSGTRLTVV.

This clonotype was seen only a few times. The rearrangement uses TRBV6-1 and TRBJ1-4, with TRBD1 identical over 10 bases. The CDR3 covers 15 residues. Trimming removed 4 bases from V and 5 bases from J; junction bases left unmatched: 4. Looked up from germline, CDR1 is MNHNS and CDR2 is SASEGT. The CDR3 DNA reads as TGTGCCAGCAGTGCTCCGGGACAGGGGAATGAAAAACTGTTTTTT. Its protein is CASSAPGQGNEKLFF.

The table lists this clonotype with a few counts. The V and J genes are TRBV6-1 and TRBJ2-5; possible D gene TRBD2, 6 bases. This CDR3 spans 15 amino acids. Germline CDR1 and CDR2: MNHNS and SASEGT. Trimming took 2 bases from V and 5 from J, leaving 15 bases between them. The CDR3 loop reads CASSENTPSGETQYF. The CDR3, as DNA: TGTGCCAGCAGTGAAAACACCCCAAGCGGGGAGACCCAGTACTTC.

There are a few counts of this clonotype. The gene calls are TRBV15 and TRBJ1-5; 7 bases match TRBD1. The CDR3 sequence is 16 residues long. Germline assignment: CDR1 LNHNV and CDR2 YYDKDF (reference sequence). Trimming took 3 bases from V and 3 from J; bases not matched to a gene: 8. CDR3 in amino acids: CATSRTYDRDNQPQHF. Here the CDR3 DNA reads TGTGCCACCAGCAGGACTTACGACAGGGACAATCAGCCCCAGCATTTT. The full variable domain, in which reference TRBV15 and TRBJ1-5 provide the parts outside the CDR3, is DAMVIQNPRYQVTQFGKPVTLSCSQTLNHNVMYWYQQKSSQAPKLLFHYYDKDFNNEADTPDNFQSRRPNTSFCFLDIRSPGLGDTAMYLCATSRTYDRDNQPQHFGDGTRLSIL.

The rearrangement uses TRBV7-6 and TRBJ1-2; D unclear. There are 13 residues in the CDR3. CDR1 is SGHVS and CDR2 is FNYEAQ in the germline V gene. V shed 6 bases and J shed 5 bases, with 13 bases lying between them. The CDR3, as DNA: TGTGCCAGCAGGGATCCCAAGGAATATGGCTACACCTTC. Amino acids: CASRDPKEYGYTF.

This clonotype was detected many times. V and J are TRBV12-3 or TRBV12-4 and TRBJ1-2; the D is unclear. CDR3 length: 14 amino acids. Trimming pared 3 bases from V and 1 base from J, leaving 9 bases between. The CDR3 loop is CASSFHGYNYGYTF. In DNA form, the CDR3 reads TGTGCCAGCAGTTTCCACGGATATAACTATGGCTACACCTTC.

The J gene is TRBJ1-2, the V gene TRBV12-3 or TRBV12-4; no reliable D call. This CDR3 is 12 amino acids long. Trimming cost V 7 bases and J 5 bases, with 11 bases left between them. CDR3 protein: CASTTLGYGYTF. The DNA of the CDR3 is TGTGCCAGCACGACCCTGGGATATGGCTACACCTTC.

The chain employs TRBV27 and TRBJ2-3, with TRBD1 matching over 7 bases. Germline V gene lookup returns CDR1 MNHEY and CDR2 SMNVEV (reference sequence). This CDR3 contains 15 residues. With V trimmed by 2 bases and J by 6 bases, 8 bases remained unmatched. The CDR3 DNA is TGTGCCAGCAGTTTAGGGACAGTATCGTTGGATACGCAGTATTTT. It encodes CASSLGTVSLDTQYF.

The chain joins TRBV6-5 to TRBJ2-3; TRBD2 agrees at 7 bases. Germline values: CDR1 MNHEY, CDR2 SVGAGI. There are 14 residues in the CDR3. Unmatched junction bases numbered 1, after V lost 2 bases and J lost 2 bases. CDR3 protein: CASSYAGDTDTQYF. CDR3 nucleotides: TGTGCCAGCAGTTACGCGGGGGACACAGATACGCAGTATTTT.

V and J are TRBV27 and TRBJ2-1; TRBD1 matches at 9 bases. CDR3 length: 15 residues. The junction had 10 bases not matched to a gene; V was cut back by 6 bases and J by 7 bases. CDR1 is MNHEY, CDR2 SMNVEV, per germline (reference sequence). CDR3: CASSYTGTGSNEQFF. The CDR3 DNA sequence: TGTGCCAGCAGCTATACGGGGACAGGGTCTAATGAGCAGTTCTTC.

This chain connects TRBV6-8 to TRBJ2-5; D is uncertain. The CDR3 consists of 15 residues. The V end was cut by 5 bases, the J end by 1 base, with 14 bases between. Germline V gene data show CDR1 as MNHGY and CDR2 as SAAAGT. The CDR3 DNA reads as TGTGCCAGCAGTCCGCTGCACTGGGGCCAAGAGACCCAGTACTTC. It encodes CASSPLHWGQETQYF.

This clonotype was picked up many times. The chain joins TRBV7-2 to TRBJ1-4; the D gene is possibly TRBD1 (6 bases). This CDR3 is built from 14 residues. Germline V gene sequence: CDR1 SGHTA, CDR2 FQGNSA. V lost 0 bases and J lost 7, with 9 bases in between. In DNA form, the CDR3 reads TGTGCCAGCAGCTTAGCGGGGGCTAGTGAAAAACTGTTTTTT. Translating gives CASSLAGASEKLFF.

This clonotype was seen more than once but under ten times. J is TRBJ2-3 and V is TRBV14; the D is unclear. Between the trimmed V and J ends, which lost 1 base and 5 bases, there was a span of 7 bases. Germline lookup yields CDR1 SGHDN and CDR2 FVKESK. The CDR3 sequence is 13 residues long. For the CDR3, the DNA is TGTGCCAGCAGCCAAGCGGAGCTAGATACGCAGTATTTT. Residues: CASSQAELDTQYF.

In its sample, this clonotype was seen a few times. The rearrangement joins TRBV28 to TRBJ1-5; no reliable D call. The CDR3 loop spans 14 amino acids. Trimming pared 2 bases from V and 6 bases from J, leaving 11 bases between. Germline V lookup: CDR1 MDHEN, CDR2 SYDVKM. CDR3 loop: CASSLREERQPQHF. The CDR3 DNA reads TGTGCCAGCAGTTTAAGAGAGGAACGTCAGCCCCAGCATTTT.

Comments on this clonotype: A much larger clone sits a single nucleotide away, making a read error possible. For the CDR3, the DNA is TGTGTCAGCAGCTTAATACCGCTCAATCAGCCCCAGCATTTT. Its translation: CVSSLIPLNQPQHF. The gene calls are TRBV7-8 and TRBJ1-5; D ambiguous. The CDR3 extends over 14 amino acids. Germline CDR1 is SGHVS and CDR2 is FQNEAQ.

This rearrangement joins TRBV2 to TRBJ2-7; TRBD1 matches 9 bases. Trimming took 7 bases from V and 0 from J; bases not matched to a gene: 7. CDR1 is SNHLY and CDR2 is FYNNEI in the germline V gene. This CDR3 is 15 amino acids long. The CDR3 nucleotides are TGTGCCAGCAAGAAAGGGACAGGGAGCTCCTACGAGCAGTACTTC. Translated, it gives CASKKGTGSSYEQYF.